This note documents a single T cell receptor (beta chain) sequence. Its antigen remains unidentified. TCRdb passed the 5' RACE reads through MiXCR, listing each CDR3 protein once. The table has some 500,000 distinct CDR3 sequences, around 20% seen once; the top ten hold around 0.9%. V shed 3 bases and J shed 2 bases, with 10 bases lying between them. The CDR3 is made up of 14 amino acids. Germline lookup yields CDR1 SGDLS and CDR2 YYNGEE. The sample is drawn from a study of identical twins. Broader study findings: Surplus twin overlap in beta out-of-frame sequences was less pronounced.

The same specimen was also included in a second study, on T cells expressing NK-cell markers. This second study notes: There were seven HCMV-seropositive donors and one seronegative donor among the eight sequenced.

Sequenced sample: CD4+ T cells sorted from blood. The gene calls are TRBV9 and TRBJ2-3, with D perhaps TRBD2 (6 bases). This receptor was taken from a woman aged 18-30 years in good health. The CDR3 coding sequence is TGTGCCAGCAGCGAGGGCGGGGTCACAGATACGCAGTATTTT. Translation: CASSEGGVTDTQYF.